This note documents a single T cell receptor beta chain sequence. As yet, its antigen is unknown. The protocol was immunoSEQ multiplex PCR, while the TCRdb copy is restricted to in-frame clones and leaves out a portion. The table lists approximately 150,000 clones, about 82% of them singletons. Doses given second, at about 4 or about 12 weeks, were pooled. The entry originates in a study of T cell responses to AZD1222 COVID-19 vaccine. Unmatched junction bases numbered 7, after V lost 0 bases and J lost 4 bases. The CDR3 runs to 16 residues. Germline assignment: CDR1 KGHSH and CDR2 LQKENI. Study results and limitations: Donors were chiefly white British, with a greater number of females, and clonal diversity was perhaps underestimated. Repertoire sampling was restricted to post-peak T cell response timepoints.

The chain carries TRBV18 and TRBJ2-3, with 7 bases identical to TRBD2. The specimen was peripheral blood, collected 28 days after the second AZD1222 dose. The receptor comes from an adult who received the AZD1222 COVID-19 vaccine. The DNA for the CDR3 is TGTGCCAGCTCACCACCTGTGGGGGAGGGCGCAGATACGCAGTATTTT. The encoded protein is CASSPPVGEGADTQYF.